The 30 T cell receptor beta chains below all came from one sample that was sequenced in a study of T cell repertoires in aging, cancer and after chemotherapy. TRB rearrangements spanning V, D and J were amplified using mixed TRB-A/B primers. TCRdb analysed the multiplex PCR reads with MiXCR anew, one entry per CDR3 protein. The table records 12,000 or so distinct CDR3 sequences, 26% of them present only once. Peripheral blood genomic DNA, not sorted cells or RNA, was the template. The sequenced material came from blood. Receptors were obtained from a human donor in good health.

This clonotype is categorized as medium-sized. The CDR3 here is CASNNRRTINQPQHF. CDR3 sequence (DNA): TGTGCCAGTAATAATCGCAGAACGATCAATCAGCCCCAGCATTTT. The chain couples TRBV19 to TRBJ1-5, with no clear D. The V end lost 7 bases, the J end lost 3 bases, and 16 bases lay between the germline ends. The CDR3 has 15 amino acids. Per germline, CDR1 LNHDA and CDR2 SQIVND (reference sequence).

In its sample, this clonotype was seen a few times. The rearrangement uses TRBV7-2 and TRBJ2-7; TRBD2 aligns across 8 bases. Per the germline V gene, CDR1 is SGHTA and CDR2 is FQGNSA. Trimming at V came to 3 bases and at J to 3 bases, leaving 4 bases not matched to a gene. This CDR3 comprises 14 residues. Here the CDR3 DNA reads TGTGCCAGCAGCTTCATGGCGGGGGGCTACGAGCAGTACGTC. Its protein product is CASSFMAGGYEQYV.

The chain links TRBV27 to TRBJ1-5, with 9 bases lining up with TRBD1. The V and J ends lost 6 bases and 4 bases, in that order; junction bases with no gene match: 10. Per the germline V gene, CDR1 is MNHEY and CDR2 is SMNVEV (reference sequence). This CDR3 region has 16 residues. This CDR3 reads CASSTIQGAINQPQHF. CDR3 in DNA: TGTGCCAGCAGCACCATACAGGGGGCGATAAATCAGCCCCAGCATTTT.

This clonotype has just a few counts. The rearrangement joins TRBV15 to TRBJ2-1, with 8 bases aligning to TRBD2. V shed 5 bases and J 0 bases; nucleotides not matched to a gene: 9. The germline V gene encodes CDR1 LNHNV and CDR2 YYDKDF (reference sequence). The CDR3 is made up of 17 amino acids. CDR3 DNA sequence: TGTGCCACCAGCCTACTTGGCGGGGGGAACTCCTACAATGAGCAGTTCTTC. Protein product: CATSLLGGGNSYNEQFF.

Relative to its sample, this clonotype is medium-sized (0.01 to 0.1%). The rearrangement joins TRBV6-1 to TRBJ2-3, with 7 bases matching TRBD2. Germline V CDR1 and CDR2: MNHNS, SASEGT. CDR3 length equals 15 residues. Unmatched junction bases numbered 6, after V lost 2 bases and J lost 4 bases. This CDR3 reads CASSELGGRADTQYF. The CDR3 DNA is TGTGCCAGCAGTGAATTGGGGGGGAGGGCAGATACGCAGTATTTT.

This clonotype is deemed medium-sized. Written as DNA, the CDR3 is TGTGCCTGGAATGGAGGAGGGACTAATGAAAAACTGTTTTTT. This gives the protein CAWNGGGTNEKLFF. V gene TRBV30 combines with J gene TRBJ1-4; D is unresolved. V was pared by 4 bases and J by 2 bases, with 11 bases between. CDR3 length: 14 amino acids. The germline V gene has CDR1 GTSNPN and CDR2 SVGIG (reference sequence).

In this sample, this clonotype turned up a few times. The genes are TRBV5-6 and TRBJ1-4, with TRBD1 identical over 8 bases. The germline gives CDR1 SGHDT, CDR2 YYEEEE. The CDR3 has 17 residues. Germline trimming cut 3 bases from V and 7 bases from J; bases unmatched to any gene: 14. Written as DNA, the CDR3 is TGTGCCAGCAGCTCGAACCGACTAACAGGGGGAGGTGAAAAACTGTTTTTT. It encodes CASSSNRLTGGGEKLFF. The full variable domain, completed using reference TRBV5-6 and TRBJ1-4, is DAGVTQSPTHLIKTRGQQVTLRCSPKSGHDTVSWYQQALGQGPQFIFQYYEEEERQRGNFPDRFSGHQFPNYSSELNVNALLLGDSALYLCASSSNRLTGGGEKLFFGSGTQLSVL.

V and J are TRBV6-5 and TRBJ1-6, with a weak D call TRBD1 (5 bases). In germline, CDR1 is MNHEY, CDR2 SVGAGI. The CDR3 totals 13 residues. The germline V and J ends were trimmed by 7 bases and 9 bases, with 13 bases remaining between them. CDR3 DNA: TGTGCCAGCAAGGGGCGAAGCCGTTCACCCCTCCACTTT. It encodes CASKGRSRSPLHF.

This clonotype turned up a few times. The chain links TRBV12-3 or TRBV12-4 to TRBJ2-7, with TRBD2 identical over 10 bases. This CDR3 has 15 amino acids. V dropped 1 base and J dropped 6; count of bases not matched to a gene: 6. CDR3 protein: CASSLVLAGGGEQYV. The CDR3 DNA is TGTGCCAGCAGTTTAGTATTAGCGGGGGGAGGCGAGCAGTACGTC.

By sample fraction, this clonotype is medium-sized. The rearrangement links TRBV10-3 to TRBJ2-2; 7 nucleotides line up with TRBD2. This CDR3 contains 15 residues. Trimming took 11 bases from V and 5 from J; bases not matched to a gene: 14. CDR1 is ENHRY and CDR2 is SYGVKD in the germline V gene. The DNA of the CDR3 is TGTGCCGCCAGCTCCGGGACTACGCTAACCGGGGAGCTGTTTTTT. Encoded protein: CAASSGTTLTGELFF.

The chain employs TRBV20-1 and TRBJ2-3; maybe TRBD2 (7 bases). Germline assignment: CDR1 DFQATT and CDR2 SNEGSKA (reference sequence). The CDR3 sequence is 16 residues long. The V gene lost 5 bases and the J gene lost 2 bases, with 20 bases spanning the gap. The CDR3 DNA reads as TGCAGTGCTGCCCCCTTGCAGGGGACTATCACAGATACGCAGTATTTT. As protein: CSAAPLQGTITDTQYF.

This clonotype was detected a few times. The chain carries TRBV5-6 and TRBJ1-6; TRBD1 might be the D (6 bases). The V end was cut by 10 bases, the J end by 8 bases, with 19 bases between. CDR1 is SGHDT, CDR2 YYEEEE, per germline. The CDR3 runs to 14 residues. The CDR3 protein is CAVRGSRFDSPLHF. The CDR3 DNA reads TGTGCCGTCAGGGGTAGTCGATTTGATTCACCCCTCCACTTT.

The chain combines TRBV18 with TRBJ2-5; 8 nucleotides agree with TRBD1. Unmatched junction bases numbered 8, after V lost 3 bases and J lost 5 bases. This CDR3 spans 15 amino acids. Germline assignment: CDR1 KGHSH and CDR2 LQKENI. CDR3 DNA sequence: TGTGCCAGCTCACCTCCCCGCCAGGGGGCTGAGACCCAGTACTTC. Translating it yields CASSPPRQGAETQYF.

V is TRBV25-1 and J is TRBJ1-6, with D possibly TRBD1 on 5 matching bases. Germline assignment: CDR1 MGHDK and CDR2 SYGVNS. The CDR3 loop spans 16 amino acids. The V end lost 0 bases, the J end lost 2 bases, and 8 bases lay between the germline ends. The CDR3 DNA reads TGTGCCAGCAGTGAATATGGGGGGACCTATAATTCACCCCTCCACTTT. Its protein product is CASSEYGGTYNSPLHF.

Note on this clonotype: Possible read error: a much larger clone is one base away. The J gene is TRBJ2-7, the V gene TRBV6-5; either TRBD1 or TRBD2 may fit D (7 bases each). CDR3 length: 19 amino acids. The V gene lost 6 bases and the J gene lost 2 bases, with 29 bases spanning the gap. CDR1 and CDR2 from the germline V gene are MNHEY and SVGAGI. CDR3 nucleotide sequence: TGTGCCAGCAGACGATATCACCAGGGGGGCGGGGGCTGGACCTACGAGCAGTACTTC. Protein: CASRRYHQGGGGWTYEQYF.

This sequence joins TRBV28 and TRBJ2-1; 10 positions match TRBD1. There are 13 residues in the CDR3. J gave up 9 bases and V 4 bases, and 3 bases lay outside the gene matches. CDR1 and CDR2 from the germline V gene are MDHEN and SYDVKM. The DNA for the CDR3 is TGTGCCAGCAGTTCGACAGGGGGCGGTGAGCAGTTCTTC. Translating gives CASSSTGGGEQFF.

J is TRBJ2-3 and V is TRBV19, with TRBD1 matching over 7 bases. The length of the CDR3 is 14 residues. Germline V gene lookup returns CDR1 LNHDA and CDR2 SQIVND (reference sequence). V dropped 9 bases and J dropped 2; count of bases not matched to a gene: 8. The CDR3 spells CASRLGTDTDTQYF. DNA of the CDR3: TGTGCCAGCCGTCTCGGGACAGACACAGATACGCAGTATTTT.

The rearrangement uses TRBV7-9 and TRBJ2-3; D gene ambiguous. CDR1 SEHNR and CDR2 FQNEAQ come from the germline V gene (reference sequence). V was trimmed by 5 bases and J by 6 bases, leaving 9 bases between them. There are 12 residues in the CDR3. Here the CDR3 DNA reads TGTGCCAGCAGCAACCCCCAGGATACGCAGTATTTT. Encoded protein: CASSNPQDTQYF. Full variable domain (outside the CDR3, taken from reference TRBV7-9 and TRBJ2-3): DTGVSQNPRHKITKRGQNVTFRCDPISEHNRLYWYRQTLGQGPEFLTYFQNEAQLEKSRLLSDRFSAERPKGSFSTLEIQRTEQGDSAMYLCASSNPQDTQYFGPGTRLTVL.

This clonotype is termed medium-sized. This chain uses TRBV6-5 with TRBJ1-2; possible D gene TRBD1, 5 bases. There are 14 residues in the CDR3. V gave up 3 bases and J gave up 8 bases, with 16 bases separating them. CDR1 and CDR2 (germline): MNHEY, SVGAGI. The chain's CDR3 is CASSYWAQGFGYTF. CDR3 bases: TGTGCCAGCAGTTATTGGGCCCAGGGTTTCGGCTACACCTTC.

This clonotype ranks as medium-sized. V gene TRBV19 combines with J gene TRBJ1-3; D is undetermined. The CDR3 consists of 11 residues. Germline V lookup: CDR1 LNHDA, CDR2 SQIVND (reference sequence). V lost 7 bases to trimming and J lost 3 bases, with 4 bases between them. CDR3 protein: CASIGGNTIYF. CDR3 in DNA: TGTGCCAGTATAGGTGGAAACACCATATATTTT.

On this clonotype: The junction does not match germline at one end; this may be a read error. The chain couples TRBV30 to TRBJ2-7; D assignment may be TRBD1 or TRBD2 (5 bases each). CDR1 and CDR2 from the germline V gene are GTSNPN and SVGIG (reference sequence). There are 12 residues in the CDR3. The CDR3 loop reads CAGRQNSYEQYF. The DNA for the CDR3 is TGTGCCGGGAGACAGAACTCCTACGAGCAGTACTTC.

J is TRBJ1-1 and V is TRBV6-2 or TRBV6-3; no clear D. Per germline, CDR1 MNHEY and CDR2 SVGEGT. The CDR3 extends over 15 amino acids. V shed 2 bases and J shed 6 bases, with 16 bases lying between them. CDR3 nucleotides: TGTGCCAGCAGTTACCGTGACAAGGGAAAGGCTGAAGCTTTCTTT. Translated, it gives CASSYRDKGKAEAFF.

The chain is built from TRBV29-1 and TRBJ1-1, with 8 bases that match TRBD1. The junction had 5 bases not matched to a gene; V was cut back by 4 bases and J by 1 base. Germline lookup yields CDR1 SQVTM and CDR2 ANQGSEA. This CDR3 comprises 14 residues. Written as DNA, the CDR3 is TGCAGCGTTGGACTGGGACAGGCGAACACTGAAGCTTTCTTT. Translation gives CSVGLGQANTEAFF.

This clonotype was detected only once. A much larger clone is a single base away; this may be a read error. The gene calls are TRBV7-6 and TRBJ1-3; no reliable D call. This CDR3 is built from 14 residues. CDR1 is SGHVS and CDR2 is FNYEAQ in the germline V gene. CDR3 bases: TGTGCCAGCAGCCGACATCTCTCTGGAAACATCATATATTTT. Its translation is CASSRHLSGNIIYF.

The CDR3 bases are TGCGCCAGCAGTGACGGGACTAGCGGGGGCACATCGGGAGAGCAGTACTTC. Its protein product is CASSDGTSGGTSGEQYF. This chain connects TRBV10-1 to TRBJ2-7; 14 nucleotides match TRBD2. From germline, CDR1 is WNHNN and CDR2 SYGVQD (reference sequence). This CDR3 region has 17 residues. Unmatched junction bases numbered 11, after V lost 3 bases and J lost 7 bases.

This clonotype is deemed medium-sized (0.01 to 0.1%). The chain couples TRBV6-6 to TRBJ1-6; unclear D gene. The germline V gene has CDR1 MNHNY and CDR2 SVGAGI (reference sequence). This CDR3 contains 12 residues. Trimming shortened V by 5 bases and J by 13 bases, and 12 bases separated the two germline ends. The CDR3 nucleotides read TGTGCCAGCAGTACCTCCGATATCCCCCTCCACTTT. This translates into CASSTSDIPLHF.

The chain joins TRBV7-2 to TRBJ2-2; no reliable D call. V lost 5 bases to trimming and J lost 0 bases, with 13 bases between them. CDR1 is SGHTA, CDR2 FQGNSA, per germline. The CDR3 extends over 16 amino acids. CDR3 DNA sequence: TGTGCCAGCAGCCTTTGGACCCTAACGAACACCGGGGAGCTGTTTTTT. This sequence encodes CASSLWTLTNTGELFF.

Concerning this clonotype: The junction shows a germline mismatch at one end, possibly a read error. The rearrangement joins TRBV7-3 to TRBJ1-3; the D is unclear. The CDR3 length is 14 residues. Germline values: CDR1 SGHTA, CDR2 FQGTGA. The CDR3 DNA follows: TGCGCCAGCAGCCAAGGATCCTCTGGAAGCACCATATATTTT. This translates into CASSQGSSGSTIYF.

Relative to its sample, this clonotype is medium-sized. The rearrangement joins TRBV6-5 to TRBJ2-7; TRBD2 matches at 8 bases. The J segment lost 3 bases and the V segment lost 7 bases, leaving 2 bases of the junction unmatched. CDR1 and CDR2 from the germline V gene are MNHEY and SVGAGI. This CDR3 is 12 amino acids long. CDR3 bases: TGTGCCAGCACCGCGGGGGGCTACGAGCAGTACTTC. It yields the protein CASTAGGYEQYF.

V and J are TRBV7-2 and TRBJ1-4; TRBD1 agrees at 7 bases. Per germline, CDR1 SGHTA and CDR2 FQGNSA. The CDR3 totals 15 residues. V gave up 4 bases and J gave up 3 bases; unmatched junction bases: 5. The CDR3, as DNA: TGTGCCAGCAGCTCGACAGGGAACTCTAATGAAAAACTGTTTTTT. Residues: CASSSTGNSNEKLFF.